A single T cell receptor beta chain is shown here with its context. This record belongs to a study of blood T cell repertoires in COVID-19. Measured with immunoSEQ multiplex PCR; TCRdb has only the in-frame clones, and not every one. The sample consists of approximately 140,000 clones, about 88% of them appearing once. The CDR3 totals 16 residues. V was clipped by 0 bases and J by 1 base, with 14 bases between them. The germline gives CDR1 SQVTM, CDR2 ANQGSEA. The chain joins TRBV29-1 to TRBJ2-3, with D maybe TRBD1 (5 bases). The sample taken for sequencing was PBMCs or T cells enriched from blood (not recorded which). This receptor was obtained from a woman between 50 and 59 years old who had recovered from COVID-19. CDR3 in amino acids: CSVEDRHRPRTDTQYF. For the CDR3, the DNA is TGCAGCGTTGAAGATCGTCACAGGCCTCGCACAGATACGCAGTATTTT.